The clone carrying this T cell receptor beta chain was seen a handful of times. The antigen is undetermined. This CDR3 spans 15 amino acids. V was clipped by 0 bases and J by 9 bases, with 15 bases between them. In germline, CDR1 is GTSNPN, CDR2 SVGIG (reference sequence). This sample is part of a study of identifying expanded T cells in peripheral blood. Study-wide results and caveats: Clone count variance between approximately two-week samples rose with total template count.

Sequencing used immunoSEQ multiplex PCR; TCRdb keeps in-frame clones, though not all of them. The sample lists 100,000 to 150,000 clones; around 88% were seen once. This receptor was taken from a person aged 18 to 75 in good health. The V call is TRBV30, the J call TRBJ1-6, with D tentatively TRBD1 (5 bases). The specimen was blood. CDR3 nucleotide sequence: TGTGCCTGGAGTGTTCAGGGTTCGGGGGGTTCACCCCTCCACTTT. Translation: CAWSVQGSGGSPLHF.